This T cell receptor beta chain was retrieved from a study of OX40 agonist ivuxolimab in advanced cancers. Study details: Earlier anti-PD-1, anti-PD-L1 or anti-CTLA-4 therapy was permitted; roughly 40% had received some.

The CDR3 is made up of 18 amino acids. Trimming cost V 0 bases and J 0 bases, with 15 bases left between them. The germline gives CDR1 SGHRS, CDR2 YFSETQ. This clone has a handful of counts. Its cognate antigen is unknown. Method: immunoSEQ multiplex PCR; TCRdb's copy keeps in-frame clones and lacks some. Of fewer than 85,000 clones listed, roughly 80% were seen once; the top ten hold roughly 5.4%. Study-level findings and limits: Fewer expanded clones were found on average in CD4+ than in CD8+ T cells.

This clonotype was sampled from an adult with an advanced solid tumor such as melanoma, head and neck, liver or kidney cancer. This sample comprised CD4+ or CD8+ T cells sorted from blood, obtained in a trial of the OX40 agonist ivuxolimab. The J gene is TRBJ1-4, the V gene TRBV5-1, with D possibly being TRBD1 (5 bases). The CDR3 sequence: CASSLAGANYATNEKLFF. DNA for the CDR3: TGCGCCAGCAGCTTGGCTGGGGCTAATTATGCAACTAATGAAAAACTGTTTTTT.